These T cell receptor beta chains were read from a single sample in a study of regulatory T cells in long-lasting Graves disease. A single record per CDR3 protein comes from TCRdb applying MiXCR to the multiplex PCR reads. The sample yields some 340,000 distinct CDR3 sequences, 20% to 25% seen once. Specimen: peripheral blood mononuclear cells (PBMCs), collected when the disease was refractory, from a patient treated with antithyroid drugs. These receptor sequences come from a woman aged 40-49 years with Graves disease. Both conserved end residues are part of each CDR3. The D gene is left open where the match is weak. Some rows have no size entry. The others give once, few or many, or a class for an expanded clone.

v_call	cdr3_length	j_call	clone_size	d_call	cdr3_aa	cdr3_nt
TRBV6-5	17	TRBJ1-5	-	TRBD1	CASSYSITRGLNQPQHF	TGTGCCAGCAGTTACTCGATTACCAGGGGGCTAAATCAGCCCCAGCATTTT
TRBV7-8	15	TRBJ2-7	once	-	CASSSGTGRPYEQYF	TGTGCCAGCAGCTCAGGGACTGGCCGGCCCTACGAGCAGTACTTC
TRBV28	15	TRBJ1-5	once	TRBD1	CASRSGTGNYQPQHF	TGTGCCAGCAGGTCCGGGACAGGGAACTATCAGCCCCAGCATTTT
TRBV7-2	16	TRBJ2-5	-	-	CASSFVSGSSQETQYF	TGTGCCAGCAGCTTCGTATCTGGCTCTTCACAAGAGACCCAGTACTTC
TRBV5-6	13	TRBJ1-1	-	-	CASSPGHDTEAFF	TGTGCCAGCAGCCCGGGACACGACACTGAAGCTTTCTTT
TRBV28	13	TRBJ2-1	few	-	CASRTGGGNEQFF	TGTGCCAGCAGGACCGGGGGAGGCAATGAGCAGTTCTTC
TRBV2	12	TRBJ2-5	-	-	CASRDDSLAQYF	TGTGCCAGCAGAGACGACAGCCTGGCCCAGTACTTC
TRBV7-9	13	TRBJ1-2	-	-	CASSPSRGYGYTF	TGTGCCAGCAGCCCCTCGCGCGGCTATGGCTACACCTTC
TRBV10-3	13	TRBJ2-7	few	TRBD1	CASDRGPSYEQYF	TGTGCCTCCGACAGGGGTCCCTCCTACGAGCAGTACTTC
TRBV7-9	18	TRBJ2-5	-	TRBD2	CASSLKSEWASGPWAQYF	TGTGCCAGCAGCTTAAAATCGGAGTGGGCTAGCGGTCCGTGGGCCCAGTACTTC
TRBV29-1	13	TRBJ2-6	few	-	CSARSSGANVLTF	TGCAGCGCCCGAAGCTCTGGGGCCAACGTCCTGACTTTC